A selection of T cell receptor beta chains follows, all from one sample in a study of T cell responses to AZD1222 COVID-19 vaccine. Sequenced by immunoSEQ multiplex PCR; TCRdb stores in-frame clones only, minus some. The sample carries approximately 160,000 clones, about 92% recorded once. The specimen was peripheral blood, collected 28 days after the second AZD1222 dose. All receptors come from an adult who received the AZD1222 COVID-19 vaccine. CDR3s leave out the opening cysteine and the closing phenylalanine or tryptophan.

TRBV2,ASSWVAKNIQY
TRBV5-4,ASSPTLNYGYT
TRBV5-1,ASSSSHTSSYNSPLH
TRBV2,ASSPSGVGPSPLH
TRBV5-6,ASSLEGMDEAF
TRBV6-5,ASSSTGNYGYT
TRBV19,ASSRTGGLFGYT
TRBV13,ASSFRPDEQY
TRBV10-2,ASSDSDSNQPQH
TRBV12-3/TRBV12-4,ASSLRAGQPQH
TRBV19,ASSIGVDRVEAF
TRBV10-3,AISESGNYGYT
TRBV6-5,ASSYHQEAF